This TCR beta chain stems from a study of TIL therapy for anti-PD-1-resistant metastatic lung cancer (dated by TCRdb to about 2021). About the investigation overall: Among the enrolled patients, the median age was nearly 55 years (range about 38-85), and the median tumor PD-L1 proportion score was around 5.6%. Across the cohort, whole-exome sequencing showed a median non-synonymous tumor mutation burden of roughly 1.5 mutations per megabase. Clonotypes were tracked across tumor, expanded TIL product and serial blood samples by T cell receptor beta sequencing of tumor and peripheral blood. Most of the cohort had lung adenocarcinoma, including a few EGFR-mutant tumors and two ALK-rearranged tumors, and half of the patients were either current or former smokers.

General study outcomes and caveats: The study protocol defined all tumor marker inferences as exploratory. TIL culture showed high clonal turnover, with many enriched product clones undetected in the baseline tumor, suggesting clonal contraction rather than faithful expansion. Compared with baseline intratumoral T cells, expanded TIL cultures were more clonal and less diverse (median clonality around 6% vs 30%, p < 0.0001). Generalizability was limited because the cohort was highly selected, with more treatment-naive, never-smoker and oncogene-addicted patients included than is typical.

TCR beta CDR3 regions were amplified from genomic DNA with the immunoSEQ v3 hsTCRB kit using bias-controlled multiplex PCR. The TCR libraries were sequenced on an Illumina NextSeq 500 to approximately 2.1 million read pairs for survey level or roughly 4.5-6 million read pairs for deep level. The study's own analysis went as follows. V, D and J genes were assigned, non-productive sequences were removed, and clonality was reported by immunoSEQ Analyzer software. Repertoires of infused TIL and blood were compared using productive Simpson clonality and the Morisita overlap index of productive TRB rearrangements. TCRdb holds this immuneACCESS table with in-frame rearrangements only. Some clones are missing; in checked studies, unresolved V genes explain under half, and the rest has no known cause. D and trimming come from the DNA, and the V and J calls and clone size come from that table. The sample table lists some 90,000 clones, less than 70% of them with a count of one. The top ten clonotypes cover 10% to 11% of the sample.

The time point tag for this specimen amounts to: pre-treatment sample, taken before nivolumab and TIL therapy. The baseline tumor samples, taken from the same resection that was used to grow TIL, were excised metastases, most often pleural nodules or supraclavicular lymph nodes. Before any PD-1/PD-L1 blockade was given, tumors were harvested, nivolumab was then administered, and patients who progressed went on to receive lymphodepletion, an infusion of expanded TIL, and IL-2. A phase I trial run at two centers enrolled adults with stage 4 NSCLC between 2017 and 2020. The samples were drawn from an open-label, single-arm phase I trial testing tumor-infiltrating lymphocyte therapy combined with nivolumab in advanced non-small cell lung cancer. Parts of each resected tumor were snap-frozen in liquid nitrogen and kept at -80 degrees C. Tumor regions of interest were selected on H&E sections by laser-capture macrodissection, were pulverized into about 14 mg aliquots, and were extracted with Qiagen Allprep kits.

Ends trimmed: V by 7 bases, J by 5 bases; bases unmatched to a gene: 4. Based on the germline V gene (reference sequence), the CDR1 and CDR2 sequences are LNHDA and SQIVND. Inclusive of the bounding cysteine and phenylalanine, the CDR3 is 13 residues long. The DNA shown is the 39-base CDR3, in frame from base 1. Notes on this clone: No antigen is known for it. One base away there is no much larger clone; base qualities are not given.

Sequences were derived from tumor tissue, sampled at baseline. The chain joins TRBV19 to TRBJ2-2; TRBD1 fits 7 bases in the junction. The source is a person between 25 and 80 years old with non-small cell lung cancer. The DNA sequence is given as TGTGCCAGTAAGGGGGCTTGGACCGGGGAGCTGTTTTTT. It translates as CASKGAWTGELFF.